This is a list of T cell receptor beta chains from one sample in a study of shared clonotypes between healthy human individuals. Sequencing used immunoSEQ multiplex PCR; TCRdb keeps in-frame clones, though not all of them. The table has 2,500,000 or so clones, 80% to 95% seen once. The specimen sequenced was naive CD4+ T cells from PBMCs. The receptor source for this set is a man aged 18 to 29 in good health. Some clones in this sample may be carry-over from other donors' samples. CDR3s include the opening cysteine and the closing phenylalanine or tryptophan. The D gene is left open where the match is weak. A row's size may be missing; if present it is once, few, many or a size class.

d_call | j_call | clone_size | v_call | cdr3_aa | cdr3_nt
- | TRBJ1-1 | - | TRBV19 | CASTGSRTAFF | TGTGCCAGTACAGGGTCGAGGACGGCTTTCTTT
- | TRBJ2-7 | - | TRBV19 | CASRLAGVQDRQYF | TGTGCCAGTAGATTGGCCGGGGTCCAGGACCGGCAGTACTTC
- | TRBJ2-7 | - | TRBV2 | CASSETREQYF | TGTGCCAGCAGTGAGACTCGAGAGCAGTACTTC
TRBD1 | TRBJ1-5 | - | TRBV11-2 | CASPGGTAQHF | TGTGCCAGCCCAGGGGGGACAGCACAGCATTTT
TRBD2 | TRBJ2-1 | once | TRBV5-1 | CASSLVAGESNEQFF | TGCGCCAGCAGCTTGGTTGCGGGAGAGAGCAATGAGCAGTTCTTC
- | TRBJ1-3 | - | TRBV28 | CASRVHGDTIYF | TGTGCCAGCAGAGTCCATGGGGACACCATATATTTT
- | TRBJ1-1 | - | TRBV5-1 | CASSLTGQNTEAFF | TGCGCCAGCAGCTTAACAGGGCAGAACACTGAAGCTTTCTTT
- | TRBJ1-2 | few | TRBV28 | CASRPNGYTF | TGTGCCAGCAGACCTAATGGCTACACCTTC
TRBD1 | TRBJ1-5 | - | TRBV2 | CASSDRGQAGNQPQHF | TGTGCCAGCAGTGATCGAGGACAGGCGGGAAATCAGCCCCAGCATTTT
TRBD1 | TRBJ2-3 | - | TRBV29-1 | CSVRDRGPYTQYF | TGCAGCGTACGGGACAGGGGGCCTTATACGCAGTATTTT
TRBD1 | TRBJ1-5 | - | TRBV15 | CATSRDPGQGDNQPQHF | TGTGCCACCAGCAGAGACCCGGGACAGGGAGACAATCAGCCCCAGCATTTT
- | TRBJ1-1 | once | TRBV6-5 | CASSMAFAEAFF | TGTGCCAGCTCTATGGCCTTCGCTGAAGCTTTCTTT
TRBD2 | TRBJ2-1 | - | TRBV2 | CASFDSVVGGPNNEQFF | TGTGCCAGCTTTGACTCCGTGGTGGGAGGGCCCAATAATGAGCAGTTCTTC
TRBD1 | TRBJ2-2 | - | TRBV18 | CASSRTTGSTGELFF | TGTGCCAGCTCACGCACGACAGGGTCCACCGGGGAGCTGTTTTTT
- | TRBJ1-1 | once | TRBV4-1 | CASSQGSGGDRPYEAFF | TGCGCCAGCAGCCAAGGTTCCGGGGGCGACCGACCGTATGAAGCTTTCTTT
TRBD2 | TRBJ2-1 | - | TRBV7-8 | CASSPIGAGGNNEQFF | TGTGCCAGCAGCCCGATAGGGGCGGGAGGGAATAATGAGCAGTTCTTC